This TCR beta chain is drawn from a study of cytomegalovirus exposure and HLA in healthy donors. In the PCR, 60 Vbeta and 13 Jbeta primers were used. Profiled with immunoSEQ multiplex PCR; TCRdb holds only in-frame clones, not every one. The sample lists under 150,000 clones, about four fifths occurring once. Study-wide findings and caveats: The study carried out a later analysis of TCR beta sequences. It associated around 17,000 of them with specific HLA alleles at a false discovery rate of 0.05. TRBV6-2, TRBV6-3 and some other V segments were excluded as indistinguishable.

With 0 bases clipped from V and 5 bases from J, the junction kept 8 bases outside the gene matches. The germline gives CDR1 SGHTA, CDR2 FQGTGA. The CDR3 runs 17 residues. A note on this clone: The antigen remains undetermined.

The sample consisted of PBMCs. The receptor comes from a woman aged 45 to 65 in good health and CMV-seropositive. The chain employs TRBV7-3 and TRBJ2-2; the match to TRBD1 covers 8 bases. The CDR3 loop is CASSLTWAGGPTGELFF. The DNA of the CDR3 is TGTGCCAGCAGCTTAACGTGGGCAGGGGGCCCGACCGGGGAGCTGTTTTTT.